This TCR beta chain was captured in a study of OX40 agonist ivuxolimab in advanced cancers. Notes on the study in general: Patients who responded partially at 0.1-3.0 mg/kg showed clonal expansion ranking among the lowest.

CDR3 size: 13 residues. Trimming took 6 bases from V and 5 from J; bases not matched to a gene: 3. The germline CDR1 and CDR2 sequences are SGHNT and YYREEE (reference sequence). Note on this clone: Its antigen is unknown.

Data came from immunoSEQ multiplex PCR; TCRdb stores just in-frame clones and leaves some out. The table lists approximately 7,000 clones, around 80% of them singletons. This sequence joins TRBV5-4 and TRBJ2-1, with 9 bases identical to TRBD2. This TCR derives from an adult with an advanced solid tumor such as melanoma, head and neck, liver or kidney cancer. The specimen comprised CD4+ or CD8+ T cells sorted from blood, sampled in a trial of the OX40 agonist ivuxolimab. For the CDR3, the DNA is TGTGCCAGCACGACTAGCGGACACAATGAGCAGTTCTTC. Translating it yields CASTTSGHNEQFF.